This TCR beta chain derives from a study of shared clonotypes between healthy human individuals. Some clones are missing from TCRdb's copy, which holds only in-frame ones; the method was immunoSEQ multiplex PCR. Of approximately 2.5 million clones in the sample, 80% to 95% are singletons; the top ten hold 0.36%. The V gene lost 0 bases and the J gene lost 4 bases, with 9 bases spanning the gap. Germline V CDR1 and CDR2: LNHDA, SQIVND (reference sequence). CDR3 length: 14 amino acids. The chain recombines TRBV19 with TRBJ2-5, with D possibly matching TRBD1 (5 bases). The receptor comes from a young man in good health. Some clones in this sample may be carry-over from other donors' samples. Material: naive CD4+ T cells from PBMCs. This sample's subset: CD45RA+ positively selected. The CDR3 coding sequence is TGTGCCAGTAGTATAGAGGGCAGGGCAGAGACCCAGTACTTC. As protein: CASSIEGRAETQYF.